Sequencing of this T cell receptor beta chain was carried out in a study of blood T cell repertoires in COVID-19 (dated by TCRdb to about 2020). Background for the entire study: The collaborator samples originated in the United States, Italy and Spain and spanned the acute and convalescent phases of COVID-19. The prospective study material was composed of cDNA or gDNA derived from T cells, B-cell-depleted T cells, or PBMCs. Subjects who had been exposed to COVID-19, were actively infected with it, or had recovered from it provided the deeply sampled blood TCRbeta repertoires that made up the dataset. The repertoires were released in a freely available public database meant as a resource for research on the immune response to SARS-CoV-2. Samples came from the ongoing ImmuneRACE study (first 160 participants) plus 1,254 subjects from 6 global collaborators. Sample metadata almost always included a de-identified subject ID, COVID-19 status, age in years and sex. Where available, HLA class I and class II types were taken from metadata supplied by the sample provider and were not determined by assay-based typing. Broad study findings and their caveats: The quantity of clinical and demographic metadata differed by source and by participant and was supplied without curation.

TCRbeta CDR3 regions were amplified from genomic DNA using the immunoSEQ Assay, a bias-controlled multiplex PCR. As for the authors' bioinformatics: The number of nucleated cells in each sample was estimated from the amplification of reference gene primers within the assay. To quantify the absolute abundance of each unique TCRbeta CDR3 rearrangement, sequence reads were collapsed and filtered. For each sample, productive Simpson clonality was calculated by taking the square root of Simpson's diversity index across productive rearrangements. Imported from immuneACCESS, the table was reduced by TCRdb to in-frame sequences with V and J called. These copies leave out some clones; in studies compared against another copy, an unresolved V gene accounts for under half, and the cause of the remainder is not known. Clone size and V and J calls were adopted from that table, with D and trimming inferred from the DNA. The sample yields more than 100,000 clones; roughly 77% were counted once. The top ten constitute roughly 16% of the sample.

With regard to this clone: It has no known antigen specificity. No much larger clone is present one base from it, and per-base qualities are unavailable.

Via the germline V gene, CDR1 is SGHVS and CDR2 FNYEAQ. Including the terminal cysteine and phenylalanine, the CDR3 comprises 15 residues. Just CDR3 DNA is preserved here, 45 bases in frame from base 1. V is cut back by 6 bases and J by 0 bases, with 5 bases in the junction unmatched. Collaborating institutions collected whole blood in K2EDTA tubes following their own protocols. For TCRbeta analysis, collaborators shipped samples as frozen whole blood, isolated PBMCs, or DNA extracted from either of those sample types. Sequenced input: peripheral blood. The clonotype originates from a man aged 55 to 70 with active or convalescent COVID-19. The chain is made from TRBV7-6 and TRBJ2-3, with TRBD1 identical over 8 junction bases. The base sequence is TGTGCCAGCAGTGCCTGGACAGGGAGCACAGATACGCAGTATTTT. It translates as CASSAWTGSTDTQYF. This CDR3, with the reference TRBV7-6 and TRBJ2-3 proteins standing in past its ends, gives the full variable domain GAGVSQSPRYKVTKRGQDVALRCDPISGHVSLYWYRQALGQGPEFLTYFNYEAQQDKSGLPNDRFSAERPEGSISTLTIQRTEQRDSAMYRCASSAWTGSTDTQYFGPGTRLTVL.